This T cell receptor beta chain was observed in a study of early T cells in non-severe SARS-CoV-2 infection (dated by TCRdb to about 2021). For context, the study as a whole: Bulk RNA from unsorted whole blood was used for TCR sequencing, so alpha and beta chains could not be paired. The paper as a whole reports these results and caveats: VDJdb matching was skewed toward anti-spike CD8 responses and likely underestimated virus-specific expansions by missing private and CD4 specificities.

Set within a cohort of healthcare workers in London, UK, this nested case-control study involved weekly PCR testing of nasopharyngeal swabs along with blood sampling. Healthcare workers were enrolled in the week of the UK lockdown, from 23 to 31 March 2020, and were followed every week for up to 16 weeks. In the case of this clonotype: Its antigen specificity is not known. Per-nucleotide qualities are absent, and no much larger clonotype sits a single base away.

The protocol used for the library was 5' RACE. Data came from a NextSeq 500. The TCR library protocol attached unique molecular identifiers to individual cDNA molecules to correct for sequencing error and PCR bias. Both TCR alpha and beta chains were sequenced, and tight co-correlation was observed between alpha and beta sequence abundances in each sample. The published analysis was carried out like this. Decombinator V4 was used to perform V gene, J gene and CDR3 annotation of TCR sequences. TCRs were defined as expanded if a significant change between any two time points was detected under a Poisson model with p below 0.0001. TCR abundances were normalised to the total number of TCRs sequenced in each sample and reported as counts per million. VDJdb, accessed 1 November 2021, was searched for CMV, EBV and SARS-CoV-2 annotated TCRs, with TCRs annotated for multiple antigens excluded. Through fastp at Q25 and MiXCR, TCRdb rebuilt clones from the public reads, retaining in-frame beta chains. All rows with the same CDR3 protein become a single entry with the most common DNA and genes. For this entry, the V and J calls and clone size follow TCRdb and not the study's own pipeline. The sample table holds about 48,000 distinct CDR3 sequences, of which over 5% were seen once. Approximately 6.3% of the sample belongs to the ten largest clones.

This clonotype was obtained from an adult who was a healthcare worker with PCR-confirmed SARS-CoV-2 infection or an uninfected control (not recorded which). The sequenced sample was whole blood, obtained at baseline.

The CDR3 protein sequence reads: CASIAGVNSPLHF. The nucleotide sequence is given as TGTGCCAGCATTGCAGGGGTTAATTCACCCCTCCACTTT. This receptor chain uses TRBV28 and TRBJ1-6, with TRBD1 tentatively as D gene (6 bases match). The CDR3 numbers 13 residues from cysteine through phenylalanine. The retained sequence is limited to the CDR3, 39 bases, with the frame set at the first base. V and J are truncated by 7 bases and 6 bases respectively, leaving an intervening sequence of 10 bases. Based on the germline V gene, the CDR1 and CDR2 sequences are MDHEN and SYDVKM.